The 32 T cell receptor beta chains reported below all come from one sample, sequenced in a study of blood T cell repertoires in COVID-19. Generated by immunoSEQ multiplex PCR, the TCRdb table keeps only in-frame clones and is missing some. This table holds about 160,000 clones, under 90% found once. Sequences were obtained from peripheral blood. Receptor source: a woman of 80 years or more with active or convalescent COVID-19.

The genes are TRBV4-2 and TRBJ1-2; no clear D. Germline V gene sequence: CDR1 LGHNA, CDR2 YNFKEQ. The CDR3 covers 15 residues. V was trimmed by 1 base and J by 2 bases, leaving 11 bases between them. CDR3 bases: TGTGCCAGCAGCCAAGTGGGAGAGCAGAACTATGGCTACACCTTC. Translating it yields CASSQVGEQNYGYTF.

This clone was counted once. The chain has TRBV6-5 and TRBJ1-2; D gene uncertain. The CDR3 sequence is 13 residues long. Trimming shortened V by 4 bases and J by 7 bases, and 13 bases separated the two germline ends. CDR1 is MNHEY, CDR2 SVGAGI, per germline. The CDR3 coding sequence is TGTGCCAGCAGTTCTGGACTGGGAAGTGGCTACACCTTC. Translated, it gives CASSSGLGSGYTF.

V is TRBV6-5 and J is TRBJ1-2; a possible D gene is TRBD1 (6 bases). The CDR3 has 13 amino acids. CDR1 and CDR2 from the germline V gene are MNHEY and SVGAGI. Trimming removed 6 bases from V and 4 bases from J, with 12 bases in between. CDR3 amino acids: CASRVGQLYGYTF. The CDR3 DNA follows: TGTGCCAGCAGAGTAGGACAGCTCTATGGCTACACCTTC.

The chain has TRBV28 and TRBJ1-4; D not certain. This CDR3 is 15 amino acids long. The germline V gene has CDR1 MDHEN and CDR2 SYDVKM. Trimming took off 5 bases at V and 8 bases at J, with 18 bases between the two ends. CDR3: CASSTGGPGKEKLFF. CDR3 DNA sequence: TGTGCCAGCAGTACGGGCGGGCCCGGAAAGGAAAAACTGTTTTTT.

The J gene is TRBJ2-1, the V gene TRBV18; 11 bases map to TRBD2. This CDR3 has 18 residues. Germline trimming cut 3 bases from V and 4 bases from J; bases unmatched to any gene: 11. Germline V lookup: CDR1 KGHSH, CDR2 LQKENI. The CDR3 protein is CASSPYLAGGGGYNEQFF. CDR3 coding DNA: TGTGCCAGCTCACCGTACCTAGCGGGAGGAGGCGGATACAATGAGCAGTTCTTC.

The CDR3 DNA follows: TGTGCCTGGGCAGGGGGAATCACTGAAGCTTTCTTT. Translated: CAWAGGITEAFF. The chain joins TRBV30 to TRBJ1-1, with TRBD1 identical over 7 bases. Germline assignment: CDR1 GTSNPN and CDR2 SVGIG (reference sequence). Germline trimming cut 5 bases from V and 4 bases from J; bases unmatched to any gene: 4. This CDR3 has 12 amino acids.

The rearrangement joins TRBV5-1 to TRBJ1-3; TRBD1 aligns across 7 bases. The CDR3 loop spans 14 amino acids. V lost 4 bases and J lost 3; bases outside the gene matches: 4. Germline CDR1 reads SGHRS; CDR2 reads YFSETQ. CDR3 DNA: TGCGCCAGCAGCCCCGGGACAGATGGAAACACCATATATTTT. Its protein product is CASSPGTDGNTIYF.

This chain uses TRBV19 with TRBJ2-7; 11 nucleotides line up with TRBD2. This CDR3 has 16 residues. The J segment lost 3 bases and the V segment lost 5 bases, leaving 9 bases of the junction unmatched. Germline V lookup: CDR1 LNHDA, CDR2 SQIVND (reference sequence). CDR3 sequence: CASSVLAGAGNYEQYF. CDR3 DNA sequence: TGTGCCAGTAGTGTACTAGCGGGAGCCGGGAACTACGAGCAGTACTTC.

The V call is TRBV7-2, the J call TRBJ2-2, with 13 bases that match TRBD2. Unmatched junction bases numbered 0, after V lost 4 bases and J lost 4 bases. CDR3 length equals 15 residues. The germline gives CDR1 SGHTA, CDR2 FQGNSA. CDR3 bases: TGTGCCAGCAGCTGGACTAGCGGGAGCACCGGGGAGCTGTTTTTT. This codes for CASSWTSGSTGELFF.

The rearrangement uses TRBV2 and TRBJ1-3; D is perhaps TRBD1 (6 bases). V was trimmed by 6 bases and J by 0 bases, leaving 9 bases between them. Germline V gives CDR1 SNHLY, CDR2 FYNNEI. The CDR3 has 14 residues. The CDR3 protein is CASSPGHSGNTIYF. CDR3 nucleotides: TGTGCCAGCAGCCCGGGACACTCTGGAAACACCATATATTTT.

The rearrangement joins TRBV7-8 to TRBJ2-1; 8 nucleotides align to TRBD1. The CDR3 is made up of 16 amino acids. The V segment lost 5 bases and the J segment 0 bases; nucleotides outside the gene matches: 6. CDR1 is SGHVS, CDR2 FQNEAQ, per germline. In nucleotides, the CDR3 is TGTGCCAGCAGCGCTCGCAGGGGGCGCTCCTACAATGAGCAGTTCTTC. Its translation: CASSARRGRSYNEQFF.

The chain joins TRBV3-1 (or the pseudogene TRBV3-2) to TRBJ2-7, with TRBD1 as a possible D gene (5 bases). There are 13 residues in the CDR3. V lost 4 bases to trimming and J lost 5 bases, with 12 bases between them. The V gene's germline CDR1 is LGHDT and CDR2 YNNKEL (reference sequence). CDR3 residues: CASSLPQGHEQYF. The CDR3 DNA reads as TGTGCCAGCAGCCTCCCGCAGGGCCACGAGCAGTACTTC.

The table lists this clone with a few counts. V gene TRBV2 combines with J gene TRBJ1-2, with 7 bases fitting TRBD1. Germline V lookup: CDR1 SNHLY, CDR2 FYNNEI. V lost 7 bases to trimming and J lost 4 bases; unmatched junction nucleotides: 12. The CDR3 contains 15 residues. CDR3 amino acids: CASTPGQANVYGYTF. The DNA for the CDR3 is TGTGCCAGCACCCCCGGACAGGCCAATGTCTATGGCTACACCTTC.

The V gene is TRBV28, the J gene TRBJ1-2, with D possibly being TRBD1 (5 bases). V was pared by 6 bases and J by 4 bases, with 12 bases between. This CDR3 is 13 amino acids long. Germline assignment: CDR1 MDHEN and CDR2 SYDVKM. The DNA for the CDR3 is TGTGCCAGCAGCCTTAGGGGTCCCTATGGCTACACCTTC. Translating gives CASSLRGPYGYTF.

The chain carries TRBV2 and TRBJ1-1; D unclear. V was cut by 4 bases and J by 3 bases, with 9 bases left in between. This CDR3 is 13 amino acids long. Germline CDR1 and CDR2: SNHLY and FYNNEI. The CDR3 DNA is TGTGCCAGCAGTGTGGAGCCACACACTGAAGCTTTCTTT. This translates into CASSVEPHTEAFF.

The rearrangement links TRBV25-1 to TRBJ2-5; TRBD2 matches at 7 bases. The ends lost 4 bases at V and 5 bases at J; junction bases unmatched: 13. Germline lookup yields CDR1 MGHDK and CDR2 SYGVNS. The CDR3 runs 16 residues. CDR3 DNA: TGTGCCAGCAGTGGCGTCGTGGCGGGGGTTAGGGAGACCCAGTACTTC. This encodes CASSGVVAGVRETQYF.

The CDR3 DNA sequence: TGTGCCAGCAGCTATACAGGGGCCACTGAAGCTTTCTTT. This gives the protein CASSYTGATEAFF. V is TRBV6-6 and J is TRBJ1-1, with 7 nucleotides matching TRBD1. Per germline, CDR1 MNHNY and CDR2 SVGAGI (reference sequence). V lost 6 bases and J lost 4; bases outside the gene matches: 5. The CDR3 is 13 residues long.

The chain uses TRBV4-2 and TRBJ2-5; TRBD2 aligns across 12 bases. The germline V gene has CDR1 LGHNA and CDR2 YNFKEQ. The V and J ends lost 1 base and 4 bases, in that order; junction bases with no gene match: 10. The CDR3 is made up of 18 amino acids. This CDR3 reads CASSQGSLAGGGGETQYF. The CDR3 DNA is TGTGCCAGCAGCCAAGGGTCACTAGCGGGAGGCGGGGGAGAGACCCAGTACTTC.

The chain recombines TRBV2 with TRBJ2-7; a possible D gene is TRBD1 (6 bases). Per the germline V gene, CDR1 is SNHLY and CDR2 is FYNNEI. The CDR3 contains 12 residues. Trimming removed 7 bases from V and 2 bases from J, with 9 bases in between. The CDR3 region has the DNA TGTGCCAGCACCGGACAGACCTACGAGCAGTACTTC. As protein: CASTGQTYEQYF. The variable domain in full, completed from reference TRBV2 and TRBJ2-7, reads EPEVTQTPSHQVTQMGQEVILRCVPISNHLYFYWYRQILGQKVEFLVSFYNNEISEKSEIFDDQFSVERPDGSNFTLKIRSTKLEDSAMYFCASTGQTYEQYFGPGTRLTVT.

The chain combines TRBV7-9 with TRBJ2-5; 10 bases align to TRBD1. Germline lookup yields CDR1 SEHNR and CDR2 FQNEAQ (reference sequence). The CDR3 totals 15 residues. The junction had 4 bases not matched to a gene; V was cut back by 5 bases and J by 1 base. The DNA of the CDR3 is TGTGCCAGCAGCGCGACAGGGGGCCTCCAAGAGACCCAGTACTTC. Encoded protein: CASSATGGLQETQYF.

This chain joins TRBV2 and TRBJ2-1; TRBD2 matches at 8 bases. Looked up from germline, CDR1 is SNHLY and CDR2 is FYNNEI. The CDR3 is 19 amino acids. Trimming took 0 bases from V and 3 from J; bases not matched to a gene: 13. CDR3 DNA sequence: TGTGCCAGCAGTGAAGCGGGGGCTAGCGGGCCCCTTTTCTACAATGAGCAGTTCTTC. It specifies CASSEAGASGPLFYNEQFF. Together with reference TRBV2 and TRBJ2-1, the CDR3 gives the full variable domain: EPEVTQTPSHQVTQMGQEVILRCVPISNHLYFYWYRQILGQKVEFLVSFYNNEISEKSEIFDDQFSVERPDGSNFTLKIRSTKLEDSAMYFCASSEAGASGPLFYNEQFFGPGTRLTVL.

J is TRBJ2-1 and V is TRBV15; TRBD1 matches at 7 bases. Germline loops: CDR1 LNHNV, CDR2 YYDKDF (reference sequence). The V and J ends lost 1 base and 2 bases, in that order; junction bases with no gene match: 2. The CDR3 is made up of 15 amino acids. CDR3 in DNA: TGTGCCACCAGCAGAGCAGGGGGAACCTACAATGAGCAGTTCTTC. Translating it yields CATSRAGGTYNEQFF. Based on the CDR3 plus reference TRBV15 and TRBJ2-1, the full variable domain is DAMVIQNPRYQVTQFGKPVTLSCSQTLNHNVMYWYQQKSSQAPKLLFHYYDKDFNNEADTPDNFQSRRPNTSFCFLDIRSPGLGDTAMYLCATSRAGGTYNEQFFGPGTRLTVL.

V usage is TRBV28 and J usage is TRBJ2-2; D is unresolved. The CDR3 runs to 14 residues. Germline V lookup: CDR1 MDHEN, CDR2 SYDVKM. Trimming cost V 7 bases and J 1 base, with 10 bases left between them. The CDR3 nucleotides read TGTGCCAGCACCGCGCCCGAGAACACCGGGGAGCTGTTTTTT. Amino acid sequence: CASTAPENTGELFF. The variable domain in full, completed from reference TRBV28 and TRBJ2-2, reads DVKVTQSSRYLVKRTGEKVFLECVQDMDHENMFWYRQDPGLGLRLIYFSYDVKMKEKGDIPEGYSVSREKKERFSLILESASTNQTSMYLCASTAPENTGELFFGEGSRLTVL.

The genes are TRBV11-2 and TRBJ2-5; no definite D call. Germline values: CDR1 SGHAT, CDR2 FQNNGV. The CDR3 has 16 residues. V gave up 5 bases and J gave up 4 bases, with 20 bases separating them. The CDR3 bases are TGTGCCAGCAGCCATACCTATAGCCCCGACGGAGAGACCCAGTACTTC. It yields the protein CASSHTYSPDGETQYF.

This chain connects TRBV19 to TRBJ2-3, with 12 bases identical to TRBD1. This CDR3 region has 20 residues. With 3 bases clipped from V and 3 bases from J, the junction kept 16 bases outside the gene matches. In germline, CDR1 is LNHDA, CDR2 SQIVND (reference sequence). The CDR3 reads CASSIFGTGGTEGLTDTQYF. As DNA, the CDR3 is TGTGCCAGTAGTATCTTCGGGACAGGGGGCACTGAGGGTCTGACAGATACGCAGTATTTT.

J is TRBJ2-2 and V is TRBV6-5, with TRBD1 as a possible D gene (6 bases). Germline V CDR1 and CDR2: MNHEY, SVGAGI. The CDR3 is 16 residues long. Trimming left V 0 bases short and J 5 bases short, with 13 bases between. In DNA, the CDR3 is TGTGCCAGCAGTTACTCGAAAGGGACAACAACCGGGGAGCTGTTTTTT. This encodes CASSYSKGTTTGELFF.

The chain joins TRBV19 to TRBJ1-1, with 11 bases aligning to TRBD1. The CDR3 extends over 16 amino acids. Trimming at V came to 4 bases and at J to 4 bases, leaving 8 bases not matched to a gene. The germline V gene encodes CDR1 LNHDA and CDR2 SQIVND (reference sequence). As DNA, the CDR3 is TGTGCCAGTAGTACTCGGACAGGGGGCATGGTCACTGAAGCTTTCTTT. As protein: CASSTRTGGMVTEAFF.

V gene TRBV28 combines with J gene TRBJ2-3; 7 bases map to TRBD2. The CDR3 is 14 amino acids. The germline V gene has CDR1 MDHEN and CDR2 SYDVKM. J was trimmed by 1 base and V by 6 bases; bases with no gene match: 4. Here the CDR3 reads CASRRAGGTDTQYF. CDR3 in DNA: TGTGCCAGCAGACGGGCGGGGGGCACAGATACGCAGTATTTT.

The chain couples TRBV6-1 to TRBJ1-1; D remains ambiguous. The V end was cut by 2 bases, the J end by 1 base, with 8 bases between. The CDR3 contains 14 residues. Germline CDR1 MNHNS, CDR2 SASEGT. CDR3 protein: CASSEFEANTEAFF. Written as DNA, the CDR3 is TGTGCCAGCAGTGAATTTGAGGCGAACACTGAAGCTTTCTTT.

The V gene is TRBV30, the J gene TRBJ2-3; tentative D call: TRBD2 (6 bases). The germline V and J ends were trimmed by 2 bases and 0 bases, with 9 bases remaining between them. Germline CDR1 GTSNPN, CDR2 SVGIG (reference sequence). The CDR3 spans 14 residues. For the CDR3, the DNA is TGTGCCTGGAGTAAAGGGACTAGCACAGATACGCAGTATTTT. Translated, it gives CAWSKGTSTDTQYF.

This clone occurred once. This sequence joins TRBV7-9 and TRBJ2-5, with 9 bases identical to TRBD1. The CDR3 extends over 17 amino acids. V shed 1 base and J 4 bases; nucleotides not matched to a gene: 10. The V gene's germline CDR1 is SEHNR and CDR2 FQNEAQ (reference sequence). The CDR3 loop is CASSLGPGQGQGETQYF. The CDR3 DNA reads as TGTGCCAGCAGCTTAGGGCCGGGACAGGGACAAGGAGAGACCCAGTACTTC. The full variable domain, with the rest looked up from reference TRBV7-9 and TRBJ2-5, is DTGVSQNPRHKITKRGQNVTFRCDPISEHNRLYWYRQTLGQGPEFLTYFQNEAQLEKSRLLSDRFSAERPKGSFSTLEIQRTEQGDSAMYLCASSLGPGQGQGETQYFGPGTRLLVL.

The V gene is TRBV7-9, the J gene TRBJ2-3; D uncertain. Germline loops: CDR1 SEHNR, CDR2 FQNEAQ (reference sequence). V was trimmed by 4 bases and J by 3 bases, leaving 8 bases between them. The CDR3 is 13 amino acids. CDR3 residues: CASSSDLTDTQYF. As DNA, the CDR3 is TGTGCCAGCAGCTCTGACTTAACAGATACGCAGTATTTT.